The TCR beta chain described here comes from a study of CD8 T cells in Susac syndrome. Reverse transcription of roughly 0.45 to 1 ug RNA used random hexamers. One entry per CDR3 protein, called by TCRdb with MiXCR from the immunoSEQ multiplex PCR reads. The sample gives about 180,000 distinct CDR3 sequences, roughly 94% of which show up once; more than 0.095% is in the top ten. General observations from the study: Clonal expansion was absent from the CD4+ T cell repertoires in Susac syndrome.

Concerning this clonotype itself: What it binds is unknown.

V trimming: 2 bases; J trimming: 6 bases; junction bases outside the gene matches: 4. Germline V CDR1 and CDR2: SNHLY, FYNNEI. The CDR3 totals 14 residues. The material sequenced was CD4+ T cells from PBMCs. The clonotype comes from a human donor with Susac syndrome. The J gene is TRBJ1-5, the V gene TRBV2, with 7 positions matching TRBD1. CDR3 nucleotide sequence: TGTGCCAGCAGTGAAAGGGGGCCCGGTCAGCCCCAGCATTTT. It translates to CASSERGPGQPQHF.